Below, 19 T cell receptor beta chains from the same sample are listed, as sequenced in a study of human T cells and chemical hapten exposure. MiXCR, applied by TCRdb to the RACE reads, yields one record per CDR3 protein. The table has about 100,000 distinct CDR3 sequences, 11% seen once. As for time point: patch test 2, 6 weeks after DPC sensitization. Described treatment: therapeutic diphenylcyclopropenone sensitization with weekly scalp DPC. The sequencing used whole blood, collected in connection with sensitization to the hapten diphenylcyclopropenone (DPC). The receptors stem from a woman aged 40-49 years with alopecia areata. Some clones in this sample may be carry-over from other donors' samples.

This clonotype was seen a handful of times. The gene calls are TRBV29-1 and TRBJ1-1; D is uncertain. CDR3 size: 11 residues. CDR1 and CDR2 (germline): SQVTM, ANQGSEA. Trimming stripped 5 bases from V and 10 bases from J, with 14 bases between. The CDR3 bases are TGCAGCGTTCTATGGATGCGGGTAGCTTTCTTT. Translation: CSVLWMRVAFF.

Many counts were recorded for this clonotype. The chain has TRBV29-1 and TRBJ2-3, with unresolved D. V was cut by 5 bases and J by 1 base, with 7 bases left in between. This CDR3 is 12 amino acids long. Germline-derived CDR1 and CDR2 are SQVTM and ANQGSEA. CDR3 DNA sequence: TGCAGCGTTACGCCTGGCACAGATACGCAGTATTTT. As protein: CSVTPGTDTQYF.

There are many counts of this clonotype. The chain carries TRBV6-5 and TRBJ2-3, with D perhaps TRBD2 (5 bases). CDR1 is MNHEY, CDR2 SVGAGI, per germline. Between the trimmed V and J ends, which lost 1 base and 9 bases, there was a span of 14 bases. This CDR3 has 14 residues. In nucleotides, the CDR3 is TGTGCCAGCAGTTACTTATCCCTCGGGGAAACGCAGTATTTT. Protein sequence: CASSYLSLGETQYF.

The chain uses TRBV7-6 and TRBJ1-2; D is possibly TRBD1 (6 bases). Trimming pared 5 bases from V and 4 bases from J, leaving 11 bases between. CDR3 size: 13 residues. The germline V gene has CDR1 SGHVS and CDR2 FNYEAQ. The CDR3: CASSDGGGYGYTF. The CDR3 nucleotides read TGTGCCAGCAGCGACGGGGGCGGCTATGGCTACACCTTC.

This clonotype was counted between two and nine times. One junction end does not reproduce the germline sequence, and a read error may be involved. The V gene is TRBV7-2, the J gene TRBJ2-7; TRBD2 aligns across 13 bases. Germline values: CDR1 SGHTA, CDR2 FQGNSA. The CDR3 is 14 amino acids. CDR3: CASSSVGLAGSGDF. CDR3 DNA sequence: TGTGCCAGCAGCTCGGTGGGACTAGCGGGGTCCGGGGACTTC.

This clonotype came up a few times. V is TRBV25-1 and J is TRBJ2-5, with D possibly matching TRBD1 (6 bases). V was cut by 5 bases and J by 5 bases, with 21 bases left in between. Looked up from germline, CDR1 is MGHDK and CDR2 is SYGVNS. CDR3 length: 16 residues. The CDR3 sequence is CASSPLSGGNSETQYF. The CDR3 DNA sequence: TGTGCCAGCAGTCCTCTATCTGGGGGCAACAGCGAGACCCAGTACTTC.

This clonotype came up a few times. The chain links TRBV7-9 to TRBJ2-1; 10 bases are shared with TRBD2. V gave up 4 bases and J gave up 9 bases; unmatched junction bases: 9. Per germline, CDR1 SEHNR and CDR2 FQNEAQ (reference sequence). This CDR3 is 15 amino acids long. The CDR3 nucleotides are TGTGCCAGCAGCTCGCTCGCTAGCGGGGGTGCTGAGCAGTTCTTC. Translated, it gives CASSSLASGGAEQFF.

The CDR3 DNA sequence: TGTGCCATCAGTGACGGCCACTATAGCACAGATACGCAGTATTTT. Translation: CAISDGHYSTDTQYF. This sequence joins TRBV10-3 and TRBJ2-3, with D uncertain. Trimming took off 3 bases at V and 0 bases at J, with 10 bases between the two ends. This CDR3 has 15 amino acids. Germline V gene sequence: CDR1 ENHRY, CDR2 SYGVKD.

This clonotype showed up many times. This sequence joins TRBV19 and TRBJ1-5, with a tentative D call TRBD1 (6 bases). CDR3 length: 15 amino acids. The V end was cut by 10 bases, the J end by 7 bases, with 23 bases between. CDR1 is LNHDA and CDR2 is SQIVND in the germline V gene (reference sequence). The CDR3 coding sequence is TGTGCCACCGACCCCACAGGGAGCATGGGACAGCCCCAGCATTTT. Amino acids: CATDPTGSMGQPQHF.

This chain uses TRBV6-6 with TRBJ2-1; a weak D match, TRBD1 (6 bases). Germline V CDR1 and CDR2: MNHNY, SVGAGI (reference sequence). V gave up 6 bases and J gave up 8 bases, with 11 bases separating them. CDR3 length: 12 amino acids. The DNA of the CDR3 is TGTGCCAGCAGCAGGACAGCTTATGAGCAGTTCTTC. Its translation: CASSRTAYEQFF.

This clonotype was seen ten or more times. The CDR3 DNA reads TGTGCCAGCAGGCCTATGGGGGCAATCGAAAAACTGTTTTTT. Its translation is CASRPMGAIEKLFF. J is TRBJ1-4 and V is TRBV3-1; D is possibly TRBD1 (6 bases). Trimming removed 6 bases at V and 8 bases at J, with 16 bases between. CDR1 is LGHDT and CDR2 is YNNKEL in the germline V gene (reference sequence). This CDR3 is built from 14 residues. Supplemented by reference TRBV3-1 and TRBJ1-4, the full variable domain reads DTAVSQTPKYLVTQMGNDKSIKCEQNLGHDTMYWYKQDSKKFLKIMFSYNNKELIINETVPNRFSPKSPDKAHLNLHINSLELGDSAVYFCASRPMGAIEKLFFGSGTQLSVL.

There are many counts of this clonotype. The chain uses TRBV7-2 and TRBJ2-5, with a weak D call TRBD2 (5 bases). V lost 10 bases, J lost 8 bases, and 14 bases lay in between. CDR3 size: 11 residues. Germline CDR1 reads SGHTA; CDR2 reads FQGNSA. CDR3 DNA sequence: TGTGCCACCCGCTCAGCGGAAACCCAGTACTTC. As protein: CATRSAETQYF.

The chain recombines TRBV7-2 with TRBJ2-3; D call uncertain. Trimming took off 3 bases at V and 8 bases at J, with 9 bases between the two ends. Germline-derived CDR1 and CDR2 are SGHTA and FQGNSA. This CDR3 spans 12 amino acids. The CDR3 loop reads CASSFSSATQYF. CDR3 nucleotide sequence: TGTGCCAGCAGCTTCTCCTCCGCTACGCAGTATTTT.

This clonotype was seen repeatedly, ten times or more. The chain couples TRBV29-1 to TRBJ2-5; TRBD2 aligns across 7 bases. V lost 4 bases to trimming and J lost 2 bases; unmatched junction nucleotides: 10. Germline-derived CDR1 and CDR2 are SQVTM and ANQGSEA. This CDR3 is built from 15 residues. CDR3 sequence: CSVVGLAASQETQYF. The CDR3 DNA reads TGCAGCGTTGTGGGTCTAGCGGCGTCACAAGAGACCCAGTACTTC.

This clonotype was observed at least ten times. The gene calls are TRBV27 and TRBJ2-5; 14 bases line up with TRBD2. V was pared by 4 bases and J by 5 bases, with 6 bases of the junction left unmatched. This CDR3 is 16 amino acids long. Germline V gene sequence: CDR1 MNHEY, CDR2 SMNVEV (reference sequence). The CDR3 coding sequence is TGTGCCAGCAGTTCCAGACTAGCGGGGGGGCGTGAGACCCAGTACTTC. It yields the protein CASSSRLAGGRETQYF.

This clonotype was found many times. V and J are TRBV15 and TRBJ2-7, with a weak D call TRBD1 (5 bases). The ends were cut back, 0 bases at V and 2 bases at J, with 8 bases in the middle. The germline V gene has CDR1 LNHNV and CDR2 YYDKDF (reference sequence). The CDR3 consists of 14 residues. This CDR3 reads CATSRDGAAYEQYF. Written as DNA, the CDR3 is TGTGCCACCAGCAGAGATGGGGCCGCCTACGAGCAGTACTTC.

The chain links TRBV6-5 to TRBJ2-7, with a possible D match to TRBD1 (6 bases). With 5 bases removed from V and 3 bases from J, the gap between germline ends came to 17 bases. The CDR3 length is 15 residues. Germline lookup yields CDR1 MNHEY and CDR2 SVGAGI. The CDR3 loop reads CASSSPQGKGYEQYF. CDR3 sequence (DNA): TGTGCCAGCAGTAGTCCACAGGGAAAAGGCTACGAGCAGTACTTC.

The chain carries TRBV12-3 or TRBV12-4 and TRBJ1-6; D is perhaps TRBD1 (6 bases). The CDR3 runs to 13 residues. Between the trimmed V and J ends, which lost 5 bases and 9 bases, there was a span of 11 bases. The CDR3 sequence is CASSPGQVSPLHF. The CDR3 region has the DNA TGTGCCAGCAGTCCGGGACAAGTTTCACCCCTCCACTTT.

This clonotype was counted ten times or more. CDR3 loop: CSAEQGLLEQYF. The CDR3 DNA sequence: TGCAGTGCCGAACAGGGCCTCTTAGAGCAGTACTTC. The rearrangement uses TRBV20-1 and TRBJ2-7; maybe TRBD1 (6 bases). Germline loops: CDR1 DFQATT, CDR2 SNEGSKA (reference sequence). The CDR3 is made up of 12 amino acids. V was clipped by 6 bases and J by 7 bases, with 16 bases between them.